This entry describes one T cell receptor beta chain. Its antigen is unknown. These data come from a study of cytomegalovirus exposure and HLA in healthy donors. Study context: In a later analysis, it was reported that the approximately 110 validation repertoires had been produced on the same platform as the 670 or so repertoires belonging to the first cohort.

Study-level findings and limits: Through in vitro validation, three CMV-associated chains were shown to be specific for CMV antigens. Rare TCR sequences dominated, though some public TCRs recurred in many donors.

Assay used: immunoSEQ multiplex PCR; TCRdb lists only in-frame clones, some missing. This table has fewer than 150,000 clones, about 90% appearing once. CDR3 length: 13 amino acids. V lost 3 bases, J lost 4 bases, and 10 bases lay in between. Germline V gene lookup returns CDR1 SGHNT and CDR2 YYREEE (reference sequence). V usage is TRBV5-4 and J usage is TRBJ1-2; no clear D gene. This receptor was taken from a young woman in good health and CMV-seropositive. Sequences were obtained from PBMCs. Here the CDR3 reads CASSSSGPYGYTF. DNA of the CDR3: TGTGCCAGCAGCTCGTCAGGTCCCTATGGCTACACCTTC.